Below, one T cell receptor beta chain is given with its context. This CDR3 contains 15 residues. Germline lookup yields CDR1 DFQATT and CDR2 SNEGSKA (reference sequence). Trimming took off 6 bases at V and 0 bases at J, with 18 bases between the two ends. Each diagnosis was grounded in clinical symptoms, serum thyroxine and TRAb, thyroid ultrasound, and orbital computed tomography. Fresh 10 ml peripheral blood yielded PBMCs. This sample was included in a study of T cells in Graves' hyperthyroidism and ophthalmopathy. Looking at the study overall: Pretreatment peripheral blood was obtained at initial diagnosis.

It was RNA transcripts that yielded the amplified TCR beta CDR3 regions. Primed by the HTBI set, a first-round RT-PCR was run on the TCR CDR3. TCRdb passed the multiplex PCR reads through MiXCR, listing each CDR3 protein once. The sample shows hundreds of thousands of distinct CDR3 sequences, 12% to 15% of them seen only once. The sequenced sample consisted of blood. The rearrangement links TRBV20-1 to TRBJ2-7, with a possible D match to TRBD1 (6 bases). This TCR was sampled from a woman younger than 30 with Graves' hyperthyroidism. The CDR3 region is CSAILTGHSSYEQYF. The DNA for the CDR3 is TGCAGTGCCATCCTAACGGGACACTCCTCCTACGAGCAGTACTTC.